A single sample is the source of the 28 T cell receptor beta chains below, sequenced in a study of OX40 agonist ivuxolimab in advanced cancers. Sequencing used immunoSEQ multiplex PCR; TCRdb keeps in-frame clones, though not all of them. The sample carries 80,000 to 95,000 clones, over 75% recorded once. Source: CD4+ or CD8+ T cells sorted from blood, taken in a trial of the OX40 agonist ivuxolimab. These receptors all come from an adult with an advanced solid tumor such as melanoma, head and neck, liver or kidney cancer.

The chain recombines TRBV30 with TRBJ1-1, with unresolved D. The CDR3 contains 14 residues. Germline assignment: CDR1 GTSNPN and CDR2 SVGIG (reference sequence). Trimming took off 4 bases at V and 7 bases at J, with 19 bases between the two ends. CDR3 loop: CAWTFDPPDHEAFF. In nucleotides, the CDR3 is TGTGCCTGGACCTTCGACCCGCCCGACCATGAAGCTTTCTTT.

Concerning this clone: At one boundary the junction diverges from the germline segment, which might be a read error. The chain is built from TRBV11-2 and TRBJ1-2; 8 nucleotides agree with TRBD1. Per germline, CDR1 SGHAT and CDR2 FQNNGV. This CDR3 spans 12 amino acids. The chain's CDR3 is CASGFGTGGYTF. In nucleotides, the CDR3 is TGTGCCAGCGGCTTCGGGACAGGTGGCTACACCTTC.

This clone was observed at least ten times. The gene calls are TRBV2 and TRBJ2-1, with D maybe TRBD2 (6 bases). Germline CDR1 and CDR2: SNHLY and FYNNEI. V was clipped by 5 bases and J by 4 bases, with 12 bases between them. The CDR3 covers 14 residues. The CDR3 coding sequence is TGTGCCAGCAGTCACAAGGAGGGTTACAATGAGCAGTTCTTC. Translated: CASSHKEGYNEQFF.

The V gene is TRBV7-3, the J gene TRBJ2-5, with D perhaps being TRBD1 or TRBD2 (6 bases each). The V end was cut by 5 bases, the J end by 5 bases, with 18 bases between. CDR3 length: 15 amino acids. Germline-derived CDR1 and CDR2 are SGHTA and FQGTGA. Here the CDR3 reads CASSLEGTGRETQYF. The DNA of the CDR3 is TGTGCCAGCAGCCTAGAAGGAACAGGGAGGGAGACCCAGTACTTC.

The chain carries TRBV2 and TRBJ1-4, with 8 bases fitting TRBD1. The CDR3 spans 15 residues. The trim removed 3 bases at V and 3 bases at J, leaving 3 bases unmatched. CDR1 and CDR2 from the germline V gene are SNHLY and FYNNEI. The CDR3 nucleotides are TGTGCCAGCAGTGAGCAGGGGGCTGCTAATGAAAAACTGTTTTTT. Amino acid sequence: CASSEQGAANEKLFF.

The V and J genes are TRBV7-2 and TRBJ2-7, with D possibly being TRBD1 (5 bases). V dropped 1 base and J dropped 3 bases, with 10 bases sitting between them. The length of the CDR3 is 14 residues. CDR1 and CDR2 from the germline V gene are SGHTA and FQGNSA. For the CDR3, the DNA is TGTGCCAGCAGCTTAGTGGCAGGGAACTACGAGCAGTACTTC. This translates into CASSLVAGNYEQYF. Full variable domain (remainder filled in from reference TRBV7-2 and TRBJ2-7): GAGVSQSPSNKVTEKGKDVELRCDPISGHTALYWYRQSLGQGLEFLIYFQGNSAPDKSGLPSDRFSAERTGGSVSTLTIQRTQQEDSAVYLCASSLVAGNYEQYFGPGTRLTVT.

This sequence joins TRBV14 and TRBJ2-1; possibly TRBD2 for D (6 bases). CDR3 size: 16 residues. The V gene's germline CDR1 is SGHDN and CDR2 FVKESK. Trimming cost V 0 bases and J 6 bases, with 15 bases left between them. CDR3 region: CASSQDSGRAGNEQFF. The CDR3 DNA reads TGTGCCAGCAGCCAAGACAGCGGGCGGGCCGGCAATGAGCAGTTCTTC.

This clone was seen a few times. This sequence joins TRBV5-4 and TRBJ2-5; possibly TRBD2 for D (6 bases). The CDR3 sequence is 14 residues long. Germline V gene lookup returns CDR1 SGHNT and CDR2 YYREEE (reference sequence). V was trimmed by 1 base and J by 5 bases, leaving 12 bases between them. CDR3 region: CASSLQGSGETQYF. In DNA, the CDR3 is TGTGCCAGCAGCTTGCAGGGCAGCGGGGAGACCCAGTACTTC.

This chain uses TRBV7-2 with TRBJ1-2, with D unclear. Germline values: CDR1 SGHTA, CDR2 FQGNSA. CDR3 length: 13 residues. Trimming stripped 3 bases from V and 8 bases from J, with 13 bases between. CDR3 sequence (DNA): TGTGCCAGCAGCTTCTTAACAACGCAGGGCTACACCTTC. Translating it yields CASSFLTTQGYTF.

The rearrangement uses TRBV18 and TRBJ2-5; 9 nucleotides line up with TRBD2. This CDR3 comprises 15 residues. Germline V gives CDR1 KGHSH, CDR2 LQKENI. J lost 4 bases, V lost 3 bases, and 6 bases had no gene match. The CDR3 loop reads CASSPGGREGETQYF. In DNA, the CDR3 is TGTGCCAGCTCACCCGGCGGGAGGGAAGGAGAGACCCAGTACTTC.

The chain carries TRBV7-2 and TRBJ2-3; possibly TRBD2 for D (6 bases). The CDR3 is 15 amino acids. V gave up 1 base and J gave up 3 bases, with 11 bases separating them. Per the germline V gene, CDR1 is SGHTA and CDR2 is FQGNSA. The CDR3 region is CASSLVQGLTDTQYF. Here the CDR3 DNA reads TGTGCCAGCAGCTTAGTCCAGGGACTTACAGATACGCAGTATTTT.

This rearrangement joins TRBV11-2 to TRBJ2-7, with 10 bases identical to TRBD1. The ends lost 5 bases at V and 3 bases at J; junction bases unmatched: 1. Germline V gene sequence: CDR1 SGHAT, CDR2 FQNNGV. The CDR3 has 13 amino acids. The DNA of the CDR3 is TGTGCCAGCAGCCGGACAGGGGGCTACGAGCAGTACTTC. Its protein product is CASSRTGGYEQYF. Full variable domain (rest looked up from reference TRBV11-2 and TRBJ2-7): EAGVAQSPRYKIIEKRQSVAFWCNPISGHATLYWYQQILGQGPKLLIQFQNNGVVDDSQLPKDRFSAERLKGVDSTLKIQPAKLEDSAVYLCASSRTGGYEQYFGPGTRLTVT.

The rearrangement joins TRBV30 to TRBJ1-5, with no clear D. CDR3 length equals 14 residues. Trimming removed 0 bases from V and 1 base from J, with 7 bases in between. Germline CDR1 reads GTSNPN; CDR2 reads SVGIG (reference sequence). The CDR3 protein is CAWSVRRSNQPQHF. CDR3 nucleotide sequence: TGTGCCTGGAGTGTACGCCGGAGCAATCAGCCCCAGCATTTT.

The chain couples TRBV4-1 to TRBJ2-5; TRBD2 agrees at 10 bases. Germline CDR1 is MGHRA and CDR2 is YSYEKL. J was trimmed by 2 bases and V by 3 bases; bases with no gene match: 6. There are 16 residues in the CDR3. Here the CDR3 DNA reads TGCGCCAGCAGCCAGAGACTAGCGGGCCCTCAAGAGACCCAGTACTTC. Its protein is CASSQRLAGPQETQYF.

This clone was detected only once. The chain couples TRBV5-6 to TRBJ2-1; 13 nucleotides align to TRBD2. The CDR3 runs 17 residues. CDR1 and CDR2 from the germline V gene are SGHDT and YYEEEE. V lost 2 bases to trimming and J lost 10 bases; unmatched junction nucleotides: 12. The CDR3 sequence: CASSFRTSGSGAGEQFF. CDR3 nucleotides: TGTGCCAGCAGCTTCAGGACTAGCGGGAGTGGGGCGGGAGAGCAGTTCTTC.

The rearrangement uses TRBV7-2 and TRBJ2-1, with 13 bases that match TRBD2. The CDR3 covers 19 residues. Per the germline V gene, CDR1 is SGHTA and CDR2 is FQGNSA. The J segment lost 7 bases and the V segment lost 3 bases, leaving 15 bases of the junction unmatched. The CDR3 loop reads CASSFTSGGVKSGGNEQFF. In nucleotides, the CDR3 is TGTGCCAGCAGCTTCACTAGCGGGGGGGTTAAAAGTGGAGGGAATGAGCAGTTCTTC.

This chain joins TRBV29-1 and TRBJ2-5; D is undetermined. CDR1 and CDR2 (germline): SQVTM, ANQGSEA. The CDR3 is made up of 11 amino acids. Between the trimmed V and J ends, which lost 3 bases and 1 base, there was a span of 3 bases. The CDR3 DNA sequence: TGCAGCGTTGAGTCCCAAGAGACCCAGTACTTC. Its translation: CSVESQETQYF.

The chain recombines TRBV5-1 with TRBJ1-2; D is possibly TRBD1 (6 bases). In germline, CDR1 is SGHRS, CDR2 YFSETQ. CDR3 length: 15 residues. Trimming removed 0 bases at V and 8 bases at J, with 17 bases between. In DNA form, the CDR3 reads TGCGCCAGCAGCTTGGATCCAGGGGTGGTTAAGGGCTACACCTTC. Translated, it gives CASSLDPGVVKGYTF. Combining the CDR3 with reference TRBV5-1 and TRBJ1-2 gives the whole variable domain KAGVTQTPRYLIKTRGQQVTLSCSPISGHRSVSWYQQTPGQGLQFLFEYFSETQRNKGNFPGRFSGRQFSNSRSEMNVSTLELGDSALYLCASSLDPGVVKGYTFGSGTRLTVV.

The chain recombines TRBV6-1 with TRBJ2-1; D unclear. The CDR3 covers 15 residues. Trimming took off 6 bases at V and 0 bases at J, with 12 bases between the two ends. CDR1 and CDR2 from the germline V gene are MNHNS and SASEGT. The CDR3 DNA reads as TGTGCCAGCAGCGCCTGGGTGAGCTCCTACAATGAGCAGTTCTTC. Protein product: CASSAWVSSYNEQFF.

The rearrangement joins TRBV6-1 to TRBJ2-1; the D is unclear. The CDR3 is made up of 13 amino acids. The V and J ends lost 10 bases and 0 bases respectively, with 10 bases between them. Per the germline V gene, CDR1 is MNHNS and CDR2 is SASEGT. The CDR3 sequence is CATFHLSYNEQFF. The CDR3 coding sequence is TGTGCCACCTTTCACCTCTCCTACAATGAGCAGTTCTTC.

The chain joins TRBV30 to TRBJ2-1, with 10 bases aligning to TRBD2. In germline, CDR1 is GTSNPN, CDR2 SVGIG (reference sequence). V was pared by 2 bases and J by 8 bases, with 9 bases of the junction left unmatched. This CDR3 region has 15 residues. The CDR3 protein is CAWSPQRGGWDEQFF. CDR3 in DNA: TGTGCCTGGAGTCCCCAGCGGGGGGGATGGGATGAGCAGTTCTTC.

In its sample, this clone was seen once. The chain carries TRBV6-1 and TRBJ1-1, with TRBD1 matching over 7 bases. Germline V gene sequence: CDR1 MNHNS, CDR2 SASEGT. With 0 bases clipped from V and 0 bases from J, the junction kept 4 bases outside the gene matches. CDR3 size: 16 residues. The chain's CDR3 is CASSEAETGLNTEAFF. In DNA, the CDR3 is TGTGCCAGCAGTGAAGCTGAGACAGGGTTGAACACTGAAGCTTTCTTT.

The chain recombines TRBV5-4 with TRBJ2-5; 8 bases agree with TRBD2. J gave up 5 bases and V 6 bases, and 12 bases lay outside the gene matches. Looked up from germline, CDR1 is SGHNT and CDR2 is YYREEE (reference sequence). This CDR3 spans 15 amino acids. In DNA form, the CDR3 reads TGTGCCAGCACCCACCAGAGCGGGAGTGGTGAGACCCAGTACTTC. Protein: CASTHQSGSGETQYF.

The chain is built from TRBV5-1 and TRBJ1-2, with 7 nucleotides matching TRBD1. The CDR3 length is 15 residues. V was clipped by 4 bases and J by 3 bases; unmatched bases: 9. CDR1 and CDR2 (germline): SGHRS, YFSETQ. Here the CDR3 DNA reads TGCGCCAGCAGCATCAACCCCGGGACAGACTATGGCTACACCTTC. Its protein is CASSINPGTDYGYTF.

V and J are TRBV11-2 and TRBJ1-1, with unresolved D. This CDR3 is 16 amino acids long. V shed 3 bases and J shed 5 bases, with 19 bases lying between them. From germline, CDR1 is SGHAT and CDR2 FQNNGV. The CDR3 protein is CASSFNRADDRTEAFF. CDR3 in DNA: TGTGCCAGCAGCTTCAACCGGGCCGACGATAGGACTGAAGCTTTCTTT. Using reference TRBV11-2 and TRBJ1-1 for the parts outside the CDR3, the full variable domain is EAGVAQSPRYKIIEKRQSVAFWCNPISGHATLYWYQQILGQGPKLLIQFQNNGVVDDSQLPKDRFSAERLKGVDSTLKIQPAKLEDSAVYLCASSFNRADDRTEAFFGQGTRLTVV.

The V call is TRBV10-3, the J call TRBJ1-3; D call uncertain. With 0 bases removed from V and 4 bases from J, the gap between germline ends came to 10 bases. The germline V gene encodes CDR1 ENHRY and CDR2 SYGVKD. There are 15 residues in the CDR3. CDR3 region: CAISESVRIGNTIYF. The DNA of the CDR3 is TGTGCCATCAGTGAGTCTGTACGGATAGGAAACACCATATATTTT.

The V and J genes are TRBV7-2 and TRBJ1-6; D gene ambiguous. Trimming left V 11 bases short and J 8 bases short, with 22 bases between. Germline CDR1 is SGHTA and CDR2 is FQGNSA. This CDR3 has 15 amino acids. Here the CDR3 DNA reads TGTGCCGCGGATGATAATGGGAGGCAGTATTCACCCCTCCACTTT. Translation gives CAADDNGRQYSPLHF. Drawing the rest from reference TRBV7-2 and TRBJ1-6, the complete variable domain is GAGVSQSPSNKVTEKGKDVELRCDPISGHTALYWYRQSLGQGLEFLIYFQGNSAPDKSGLPSDRFSAERTGGSVSTLTIQRTQQEDSAVYLCAADDNGRQYSPLHFGNGTRLTVT.

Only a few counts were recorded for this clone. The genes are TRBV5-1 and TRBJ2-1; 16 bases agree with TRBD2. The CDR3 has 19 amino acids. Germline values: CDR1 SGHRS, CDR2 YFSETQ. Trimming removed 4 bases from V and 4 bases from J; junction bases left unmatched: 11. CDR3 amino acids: CASSPIGTSGRGGYNEQFF. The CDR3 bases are TGCGCCAGCAGCCCTATTGGGACTAGCGGGAGGGGAGGGTACAATGAGCAGTTCTTC.